The 25 T cell receptor beta chains given below trace back to one sample, sequenced in a study of T cells after yellow fever vaccination (dated by TCRdb to the late 2010s). What the treatment or condition label conveys for this sample: live attenuated yellow fever vaccine strain. The library came from 5' RACE. TCRdb lists the instrument as Illumina HiSeq 2500. In-frame beta chains were kept once TCRdb had trimmed the public reads at Q25 with fastp and called clones with MiXCR. Rows matching on CDR3 protein sequence are summarized as one entry with the most common DNA and genes. Across this sample there are some 320,000 distinct CDR3 sequences, with roughly 8.7% seen only once. Roughly 18% of the sample is in the top ten clones. Sample: PBMCs, taken on the day of the first yellow fever vaccination. These receptors were collected from a man between 18 and 29 years old who received the YFV17D yellow fever vaccine.

The rearrangement joins TRBV7-2 to TRBJ2-1, with D perhaps matching TRBD2 (6 bases). V was shortened by 5 bases and J by 9 bases, with 11 bases between the two germline ends. Germline V gene lookup returns CDR1 SGHTA and CDR2 FQGNSA. The CDR3 has 12 residues. CDR3 amino acids: CASSIRLVEQFF. The CDR3 DNA follows: TGTGCCAGCAGCATACGACTAGTTGAGCAGTTCTTC.

This chain uses TRBV28 with TRBJ1-5, with D hard to call. The CDR3 runs 13 residues. Trimming took off 6 bases at V and 7 bases at J, with 13 bases between the two ends. CDR1 MDHEN and CDR2 SYDVKM come from the germline V gene. The CDR3 region is CASRGYRSQPQHF. CDR3 nucleotide sequence: TGTGCCAGCAGGGGGTACCGCAGCCAGCCCCAGCATTTT. The variable domain in full, completed from reference TRBV28 and TRBJ1-5, reads DVKVTQSSRYLVKRTGEKVFLECVQDMDHENMFWYRQDPGLGLRLIYFSYDVKMKEKGDIPEGYSVSREKKERFSLILESASTNQTSMYLCASRGYRSQPQHFGDGTRLSIL.

This clonotype has a count of ten or more. The chain recombines TRBV4-3 with TRBJ2-1; possibly TRBD1 or TRBD2 for D (6 bases each). Deletions cut 0 bases from V and 7 bases from J, with 13 bases between. The V gene's germline CDR1 is LGHNA and CDR2 YSLEER. The CDR3 length is 15 residues. The CDR3, as DNA: TGCGCCAGCAGCCAAGAGCGGCAGGGGAGGAATGAGCAGTTCTTC. Protein sequence: CASSQERQGRNEQFF.

The rearrangement links TRBV4-2 to TRBJ2-1; D perhaps matches TRBD1 (6 bases). CDR1 is LGHNA, CDR2 YNFKEQ, per germline. V lost 4 bases, J lost 7 bases, and 11 bases lay in between. The CDR3 is 13 amino acids. CDR3 sequence: CASSPGTQNEQFF. CDR3 DNA sequence: TGTGCCAGCAGCCCGGGGACACAGAATGAGCAGTTCTTC.

The J gene is TRBJ1-1, the V gene TRBV6-1; possible D gene TRBD1, 5 bases. CDR3 length: 13 residues. V was shortened by 6 bases and J by 5 bases, with 13 bases between the two germline ends. Germline CDR1 and CDR2: MNHNS and SASEGT. The CDR3 sequence is CASSFNQGTEAFF. The DNA for the CDR3 is TGTGCCAGCAGCTTTAATCAGGGAACTGAAGCTTTCTTT.

The sample holds a few counts of this clonotype. J is TRBJ2-7 and V is TRBV12-3 or TRBV12-4; 7 positions match TRBD2. The CDR3 sequence is 14 residues long. V lost 3 bases and J lost 3; bases outside the gene matches: 5. CDR3 amino acids: CASSLSGAVYEQYF. CDR3 nucleotide sequence: TGTGCCAGCAGTTTGAGCGGGGCTGTCTACGAGCAGTACTTC.

The rearrangement links TRBV7-9 to TRBJ2-1, with D possibly called TRBD1 or TRBD2 (5 bases each). Trimming cost V 7 bases and J 9 bases, with 13 bases left between them. Per the germline V gene, CDR1 is SEHNR and CDR2 is FQNEAQ (reference sequence). The CDR3 loop spans 12 amino acids. CDR3 region: CASTGGRGEQFF. CDR3 sequence (DNA): TGTGCCAGCACTGGGGGACGGGGTGAGCAGTTCTTC.

This chain uses TRBV7-9 with TRBJ2-7; 10 bases agree with TRBD2. Germline V gene data show CDR1 as SEHNR and CDR2 as FQNEAQ (reference sequence). Trimming cost V 0 bases and J 1 base; bases outside gene matches: 3. This CDR3 comprises 16 residues. CDR3 amino acids: CASSLALAGVSYEQYF. For the CDR3, the DNA is TGTGCCAGCAGCTTAGCTCTAGCGGGGGTATCCTACGAGCAGTACTTC.

This clonotype was counted many times. The chain couples TRBV5-1 to TRBJ2-6, with D possibly matching TRBD2 (6 bases). V shed 0 bases and J shed 0 bases, with 7 bases lying between them. From germline, CDR1 is SGHRS and CDR2 YFSETQ. This CDR3 region has 16 residues. CDR3 amino acids: CASSLVGSSGANVLTF. The DNA of the CDR3 is TGCGCCAGCAGCTTGGTCGGGAGCTCTGGGGCCAACGTCCTGACTTTC.

In its sample, this clonotype was seen a few times. The CDR3 reads CASSSSNTGELFF. The CDR3 DNA is TGTGCCAGCAGCAGCAGTAACACCGGGGAGCTGTTTTTT. This chain joins TRBV5-8 and TRBJ2-2; D gene ambiguous. The germline V gene has CDR1 SGHTS and CDR2 YDEGEE. The V gene lost 4 bases and the J gene lost 2 bases, with 6 bases spanning the gap. CDR3 length equals 13 residues.

V gene TRBV29-1 combines with J gene TRBJ2-7, with no clear D. Per germline, CDR1 SQVTM and CDR2 ANQGSEA. The CDR3 runs to 13 residues. Trimming took off 5 bases at V and 2 bases at J, with 13 bases between the two ends. CDR3 protein: CSVRSGSAYEQYF. DNA for the CDR3: TGCAGCGTTCGTTCCGGCAGTGCCTACGAGCAGTACTTC.

The chain joins TRBV6-5 to TRBJ2-3; maybe TRBD1 (6 bases). Looked up from germline, CDR1 is MNHEY and CDR2 is SVGAGI. The CDR3 consists of 15 residues. The V end was cut by 0 bases, the J end by 2 bases, with 9 bases between. The DNA for the CDR3 is TGTGCCAGCAGTTACTCAGGGGGATTCACAGATACGCAGTATTTT. It yields the protein CASSYSGGFTDTQYF.

V is TRBV3-1 and J is TRBJ2-7, with no clear D. Per germline, CDR1 LGHDT and CDR2 YNNKEL (reference sequence). The CDR3 loop spans 14 amino acids. Trimming shortened V by 5 bases and J by 0 bases, and 11 bases separated the two germline ends. The CDR3, as DNA: TGTGCCAGCAGCACAGACTGGAGCTCCTACGAGCAGTACTTC. Its translation is CASSTDWSSYEQYF.

This clonotype was counted at least ten times. The chain is built from TRBV12-3 or TRBV12-4 and TRBJ1-2, with D perhaps matching TRBD1 (5 bases). Trimming left V 3 bases short and J 3 bases short, with 8 bases between. The CDR3 runs 13 residues. Here the CDR3 reads CASSFRGDYGYTF. In nucleotides, the CDR3 is TGTGCCAGCAGTTTTCGGGGGGACTATGGCTACACCTTC.

V usage is TRBV9 and J usage is TRBJ1-3; 11 bases match TRBD1. Germline assignment: CDR1 SGDLS and CDR2 YYNGEE. The CDR3 length is 16 residues. Germline trimming cut 4 bases from V and 0 bases from J; bases unmatched to any gene: 3. CDR3: CASSPGTGGSGNTIYF. The CDR3, as DNA: TGTGCCAGCAGCCCAGGGACAGGGGGCTCTGGAAACACCATATATTTT. Full variable domain (missing parts from reference TRBV9 and TRBJ1-3): DSGVTQTPKHLITATGQRVTLRCSPRSGDLSVYWYQQSLDQGLQFLIQYYNGEERAKGNILERFSAQQFPDLHSELNLSSLELGDSALYFCASSPGTGGSGNTIYFGEGSWLTVV.

The chain recombines TRBV5-1 with TRBJ2-2; D is perhaps TRBD2 (5 bases). The CDR3 contains 14 residues. The V end lost 0 bases, the J end lost 3 bases, and 6 bases lay between the germline ends. Germline loops: CDR1 SGHRS, CDR2 YFSETQ. This CDR3 is CASSLGLHTGELFF. DNA for the CDR3: TGCGCCAGCAGCTTGGGACTACACACCGGGGAGCTGTTTTTT. The variable domain in full, with the rest retrieved from reference TRBV5-1 and TRBJ2-2, is KAGVTQTPRYLIKTRGQQVTLSCSPISGHRSVSWYQQTPGQGLQFLFEYFSETQRNKGNFPGRFSGRQFSNSRSEMNVSTLELGDSALYLCASSLGLHTGELFFGEGSRLTVL.

The chain links TRBV7-2 to TRBJ2-5; tentatively, D is TRBD1 (6 bases). V lost 5 bases and J 2 bases, leaving 15 bases between the germline ends. Per germline, CDR1 SGHTA and CDR2 FQGNSA. This CDR3 is built from 15 residues. The CDR3 sequence is CASSRIQGYQETQYF. The CDR3, as DNA: TGTGCCAGCAGCCGAATACAGGGTTATCAAGAGACCCAGTACTTC.

This clonotype appeared many times. This chain links TRBV12-3 or TRBV12-4 with TRBJ1-2; D possibly corresponds to TRBD1 (5 bases). Trimming left V 3 bases short and J 8 bases short, with 13 bases between. CDR3 length equals 13 residues. The chain's CDR3 is CASSLQGALGYTF. In DNA, the CDR3 is TGTGCCAGCAGTTTGCAAGGGGCCCTGGGCTACACCTTC.

This clonotype was recorded at least ten times. The rearrangement links TRBV7-2 to TRBJ1-4, with D possibly being TRBD1 (6 bases). The CDR3 is made up of 14 amino acids. With 3 bases removed from V and 9 bases from J, the gap between germline ends came to 14 bases. In germline, CDR1 is SGHTA, CDR2 FQGNSA. This CDR3 reads CASSFYRASKKLFF. In DNA form, the CDR3 reads TGTGCCAGCAGCTTCTACAGGGCCTCAAAAAAACTGTTTTTT.

The CDR3, as DNA: TGTGCCAGCAGTTTAGGGTCGGGACATCGGGCTGGGGCCAACGTCCTGACTTTC. Translating gives CASSLGSGHRAGANVLTF. The chain joins TRBV27 to TRBJ2-6; possible D gene TRBD1, 6 bases. Trimming removed 2 bases at V and 2 bases at J, with 16 bases between. Germline CDR1 and CDR2: MNHEY and SMNVEV (reference sequence). This CDR3 contains 18 residues. The whole variable domain, filled in from reference TRBV27 and TRBJ2-6, reads EAQVTQNPRYLITVTGKKLTVTCSQNMNHEYMSWYRQDPGLGLRQIYYSMNVEVTDKGDVPEGYKVSRKEKRNFPLILESPSPNQTSLYFCASSLGSGHRAGANVLTFGAGSRLTVL.

The rearrangement links TRBV24-1 to TRBJ1-1; D is undetermined. V was trimmed by 9 bases and J by 1 base, leaving 17 bases between them. The germline V gene has CDR1 KGHDR and CDR2 SFDVKD. CDR3 length: 15 residues. The CDR3 nucleotides are TGTGCCACCGGCCTATTGGGTGGCGCGAACACTGAAGCTTTCTTT. Translating gives CATGLLGGANTEAFF.

This clonotype was observed a handful of times. The chain recombines TRBV3-1 with TRBJ2-2, with 10 bases fitting TRBD2. The length of the CDR3 is 16 residues. Trimming removed 9 bases from V and 2 bases from J; junction bases left unmatched: 9. Germline V gene sequence: CDR1 LGHDT, CDR2 YNNKEL (reference sequence). The CDR3 sequence: CASAPSGGANTGELFF. CDR3 in DNA: TGTGCCAGTGCGCCTAGCGGGGGCGCCAACACCGGGGAGCTGTTTTTT.

This clonotype was seen a handful of times. The chain joins TRBV27 to TRBJ2-7; D is ambiguous. The CDR3 runs 11 residues. Germline V lookup: CDR1 MNHEY, CDR2 SMNVEV (reference sequence). V lost 4 bases and J 5 bases, leaving 6 bases between the germline ends. CDR3 loop: CASSSRHEQYF. CDR3 nucleotides: TGTGCCAGCAGTTCCCGGCACGAGCAGTACTTC.

This clonotype was detected many times. The chain is built from TRBV7-2 and TRBJ1-2; 7 bases map to TRBD1. From germline, CDR1 is SGHTA and CDR2 FQGNSA. The CDR3 sequence is 16 residues long. V lost 4 bases, J lost 2 bases, and 10 bases stayed unmatched. Written as DNA, the CDR3 is TGTGCCAGCAGCTCAGGGGGAGGGGGAGCGAACTATGGCTACACCTTC. Its translation is CASSSGGGGANYGYTF.

This chain joins TRBV5-5 and TRBJ1-2; D perhaps matches TRBD1 (6 bases). Per germline, CDR1 SGHKS and CDR2 YYEKEE (reference sequence). Trimming removed 3 bases from V and 0 bases from J, with 21 bases in between. The CDR3 extends over 18 amino acids. The CDR3 coding sequence is TGTGCCAGCAGCTCCGCCCAAGGGGGTTCAAAAACTAACTATGGCTACACCTTC. Protein: CASSSAQGGSKTNYGYTF.